What follows describes a single TCR beta chain. Its antigen is not identified. The use of a sample-barcoded 5' primer and a J-beta primer mix characterized a second PCR of 7 to 11 cycles. In TCRdb, the 5' RACE reads were re-called with MiXCR into one record per CDR3 protein. The profile shows over 1,200,000 distinct CDR3 sequences, approximately 59% of them singletons. This specimen belongs to a study of blood T cells in healthy people across ages. The CDR3 is 15 amino acids. J gave up 2 bases and V 6 bases, and 6 bases lay outside the gene matches. CDR1 and CDR2 (germline): MNHEY, SVGAGI. Study observations and caveats: In long-lived donors, naive CD4+ cell counts and diversity exceeded those of aged donors. Unsorted PBMC material precluded a definitive naive versus antigen-experienced comparison. Donor CMV infection status was unknown, possibly confounding age-related changes in expanded clonotypes.

The V gene is TRBV6-5, the J gene TRBJ1-1; TRBD1 matches 10 bases. The sequencing sample was made of blood. The clonotype originates from a man between 18 and 35 years old in good health. DNA of the CDR3: TGTGCCAGCAGCCCCGGGACAGGGGCCAACACTGAAGCTTTCTTT. Its translation is CASSPGTGANTEAFF.